This note documents a single T cell receptor (beta chain) sequence. This clonotype was seen more than once but under ten times. Its antigen is not yet known. No quality values exist for individual bases; no much larger clone is one base distant. The sample originates from a study of blood T cells in healthy people across ages (dated by TCRdb to 2015 to 2017). The study in broad terms: In model experiments, template switching captured roughly one uniquely barcoded TCR beta cDNA molecule for every two T cells. Using the same blood draw, the study looked at two additional independent replicas of 1 million unique cDNA reads for two donors, one aged 18 to 30 and the other aged 80 or older. Four age groups were formed from the donors: young (average about 15 years), middle-aged (approximately 41), aged (62) and long-lived (more than 75). Using deep sequencing normalized with unique cDNA molecular identifiers, the study measured how TCR beta repertoire diversity changes with age.

Including cysteine and phenylalanine, the CDR3 has 15 amino acids. The read is trimmed to its CDR3 DNA, 45 bases read in frame from base 1. Deletion took 6 bases off V and 5 bases off J, with a span of 18 bases between the germline ends. Based on the germline V gene, the CDR1 and CDR2 sequences are MDHEN and SYDVKM. The donors were roughly 40 Caucasian individuals from Russia, aged roughly 6 to 100 years, who were systemically healthy. Roughly 9 milliliters of peripheral blood were drawn from each donor into EDTA-treated Vacutainer tubes. Ficoll-Paque density-gradient centrifugation was used to isolate PBMCs, with at least 6 million per sample. Trizol reagent was used to extract total RNA from PBMCs, with at least 6 micrograms per sample. For every donor, flow cytometry on a PBMC aliquot measured the percentage of naive CD45RAhigh/CD27high T cells. Paper-wide results and their limitations: Observed TCR beta diversity per million T cells fell roughly linearly with age, and a significant reduction was already apparent by age around 40. Since profiling was done on bulk unsorted PBMCs, naive and antigen-experienced compartments could not be conclusively compared. The CMV infection status of donors was not known, potentially confounding age-related changes in expanded clonotypes. There was a strong correlation between observed TCR beta diversity and the percentage of naive T cells measured by flow cytometry. Total diversity estimates from one million sequenced T cells were considered lower bounds and underestimates. Compared with the aged group, more naive CD4+ T cells, fewer expanded clones and increased TCR diversity were shown by the long-lived group, suggesting age selection.

The method was 5' RACE. The sequencer was an Illumina HiSeq 2500. A second about 7 to 11 cycle PCR used a sample-barcoded 5' primer and a J-beta primer mix. Each TCR beta cDNA molecule received a unique molecular identifier from a template-switch 5' adaptor carrying 12 random nucleotides. Each sample yielded at least 3 million CDR3-containing paired-end reads. All of the RNA was converted into first-strand cDNA using the Mint cDNA synthesis kit, with a TRBC-specific oligonucleotide serving as the primer. After uracil-DNA glycosylase treatment, a first 18-cycle PCR used universal primers M1SS and BC2_uni_R on all cDNA. In the original analysis: Normalization of each sample was performed by random selection of 1 million high-quality reads, each carrying a distinct molecular identifier. Instead of being binned into consensus sequences, reads that shared molecular identifiers were thrown out. CDR3 identification, clonotype clustering and error correction used MiTCR with a Q25 quality threshold and the strictest error-elimination algorithm. Lower-bound total TCR beta diversity was estimated with a nonparametric unseen species model using Euler transformation. The public sequencing data were trimmed at Q25 with fastp and processed into clonotypes with MiXCR by TCRdb, which kept only in-frame beta chains. Entries that share a CDR3 protein sequence are merged under the most common genes and DNA. The V and J calls here are based on TCRdb, not the publication. For this sample the table gives approximately 960,000 distinct CDR3 sequences, of which under 35% were detected only once. The ten largest clones capture roughly 10% of the sample.

The data were also submitted as part of a second study, on T cells of mothers and their children. As the second paper documents: The donors were nine systemically healthy Caucasian individuals, made up of three mothers and their six children. cDNA synthesis consumed the entire amount of extracted RNA, loaded at approximately 1.6 ug RNA in each 15 ul reaction. In the second PCR, the M1S primer introduced both the sample barcodes and 2-4 random nucleotides. Over 8.5 million TCR beta CDR3 reads were obtained for each mother, and some 3 million reads were obtained for each child. Thymic selection shapes the output of TCR recombination in a similar way in related and unrelated pairs, and inherited differences have a minor effect. Normalized repertoire overlap in related mother-child pairs was always slightly higher than in unrelated mother-child pairs, but the difference was never significant. No persistent microchimeric T cell clones were found, with a detection sensitivity of approximately 100 clones per million clonotypes. In the study, deep NGS was used to compare the TCR beta repertoires of mothers and children, and features distinguishing related mother-child pairs from unrelated individuals were sought. The mean age was around 42 +/- 4 years for the mothers and about 12 +/- 4 years for the children. After adapter ligation with NEBNext reagents, the libraries were sequenced on Illumina HiSeq 2000 with 100+100 nt paired-end reads. To prevent cross-contamination, the mother and child libraries were prepared a month apart and were sequenced in separate runs. Between roughly 500,000 and 2,300,000 distinct TCR beta clonotypes were identified per donor. Naive TCR beta clonotypes were estimated from low-frequency clonotypes matched to each donor's FACS-determined naive share, without sorting.

The clonotype comes from a woman in her thirties or forties in good health. The sequencing input was blood. The sequence links TRBV28 to TRBJ2-3; a tentative D match to TRBD1 spans 5 bases. This receptor has the CDR3 CASSSPKQVRDTQYF. The nucleotide sequence is given as TGTGCCAGCAGCTCTCCTAAACAGGTCCGAGATACGCAGTATTTT.